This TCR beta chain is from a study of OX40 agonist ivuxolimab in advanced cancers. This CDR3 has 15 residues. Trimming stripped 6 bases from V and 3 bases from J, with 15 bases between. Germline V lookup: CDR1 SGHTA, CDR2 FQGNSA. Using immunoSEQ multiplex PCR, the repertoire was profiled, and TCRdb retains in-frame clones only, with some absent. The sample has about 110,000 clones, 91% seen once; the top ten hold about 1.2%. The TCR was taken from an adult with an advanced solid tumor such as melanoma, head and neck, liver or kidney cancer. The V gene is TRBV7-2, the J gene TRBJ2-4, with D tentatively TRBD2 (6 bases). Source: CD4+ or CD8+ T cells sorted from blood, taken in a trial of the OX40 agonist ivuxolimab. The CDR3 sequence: CASRAPGVDKNIQYF. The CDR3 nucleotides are TGTGCCAGCAGGGCCCCGGGGGTGGACAAAAACATTCAGTACTTC.